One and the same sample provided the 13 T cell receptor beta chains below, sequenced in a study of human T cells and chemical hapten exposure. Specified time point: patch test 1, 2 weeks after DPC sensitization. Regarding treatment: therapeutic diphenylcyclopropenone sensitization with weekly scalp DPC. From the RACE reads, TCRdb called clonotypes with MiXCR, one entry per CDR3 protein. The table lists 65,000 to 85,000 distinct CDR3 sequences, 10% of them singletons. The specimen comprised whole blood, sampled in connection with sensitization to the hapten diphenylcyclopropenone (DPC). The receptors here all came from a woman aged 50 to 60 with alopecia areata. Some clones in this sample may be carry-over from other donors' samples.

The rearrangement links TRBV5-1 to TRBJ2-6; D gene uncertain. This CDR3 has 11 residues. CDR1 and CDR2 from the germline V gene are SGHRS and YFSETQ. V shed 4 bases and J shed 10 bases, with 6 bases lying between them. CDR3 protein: CASSAENVLTF. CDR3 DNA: TGCGCCAGCAGCGCGGAAAACGTCCTGACTTTC.

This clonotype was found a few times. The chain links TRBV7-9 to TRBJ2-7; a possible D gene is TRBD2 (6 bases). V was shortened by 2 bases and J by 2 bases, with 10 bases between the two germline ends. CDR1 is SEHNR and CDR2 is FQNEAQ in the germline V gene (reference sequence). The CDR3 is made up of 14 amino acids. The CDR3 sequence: CASSLRTTAYEQYF. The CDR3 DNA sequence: TGTGCCAGCAGCTTAAGGACTACCGCCTACGAGCAGTACTTC.

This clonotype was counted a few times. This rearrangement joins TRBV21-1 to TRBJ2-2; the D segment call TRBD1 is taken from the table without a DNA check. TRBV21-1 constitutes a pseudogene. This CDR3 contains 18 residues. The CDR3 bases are TGTGCCAGCAGCAAAGGACCCATGGGACACTACAACACCGGGGAGCTGTTTTTT. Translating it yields CASSKGPMGHYNTGELFF.

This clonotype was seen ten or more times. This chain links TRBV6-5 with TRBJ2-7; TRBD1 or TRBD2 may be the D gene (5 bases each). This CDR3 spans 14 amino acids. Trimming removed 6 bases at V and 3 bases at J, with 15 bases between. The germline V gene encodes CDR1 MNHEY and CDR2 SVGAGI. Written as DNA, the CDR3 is TGTGCCAGCAGGTCCCACGGGGCTCTCTACGAGCAGTACTTC. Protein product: CASRSHGALYEQYF.

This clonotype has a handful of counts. In DNA, the CDR3 is TGCAGTGCTAGAGATGGGCGGGTAACGAGGCCTGGAAACACCATATATTTT. This translates into CSARDGRVTRPGNTIYF. The chain joins TRBV20-1 to TRBJ1-3; D not certain. The ends were cut back, 0 bases at V and 2 bases at J, with 17 bases in the middle. The germline V gene encodes CDR1 DFQATT and CDR2 SNEGSKA (reference sequence). The CDR3 extends over 17 amino acids.

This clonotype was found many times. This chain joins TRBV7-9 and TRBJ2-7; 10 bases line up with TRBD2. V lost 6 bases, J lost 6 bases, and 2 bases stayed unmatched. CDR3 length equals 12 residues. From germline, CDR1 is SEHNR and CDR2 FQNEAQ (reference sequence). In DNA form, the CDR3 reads TGTGCCAGCAGGGGGACTAGCGCCGAGCAGTACTTC. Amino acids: CASRGTSAEQYF.

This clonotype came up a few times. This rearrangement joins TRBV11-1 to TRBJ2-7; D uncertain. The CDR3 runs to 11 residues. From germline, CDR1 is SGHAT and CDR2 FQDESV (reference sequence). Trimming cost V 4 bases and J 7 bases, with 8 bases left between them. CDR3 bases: TGTGCCAGCAGCTACCACCGGGAGCAGTACTTC. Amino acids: CASSYHREQYF.

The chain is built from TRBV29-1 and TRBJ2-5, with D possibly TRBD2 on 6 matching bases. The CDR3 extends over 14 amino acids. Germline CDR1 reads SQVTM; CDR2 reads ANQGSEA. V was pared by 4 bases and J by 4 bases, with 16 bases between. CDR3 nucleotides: TGCAGCGTTGGGGTCGGGAGTCACGGAGAGACCCAGTACTTC. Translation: CSVGVGSHGETQYF.

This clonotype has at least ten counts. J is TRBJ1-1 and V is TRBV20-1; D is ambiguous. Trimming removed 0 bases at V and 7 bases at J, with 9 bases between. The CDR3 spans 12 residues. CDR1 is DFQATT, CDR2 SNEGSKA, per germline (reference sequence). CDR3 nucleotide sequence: TGCAGTGCTAGAGACAACTCTGGTGAAGCTTTCTTT. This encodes CSARDNSGEAFF.

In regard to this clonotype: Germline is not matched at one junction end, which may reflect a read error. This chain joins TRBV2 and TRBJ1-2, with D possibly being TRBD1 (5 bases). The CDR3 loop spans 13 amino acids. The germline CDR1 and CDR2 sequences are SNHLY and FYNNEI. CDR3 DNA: TGTGCCAGCATGCACCCCGGGACCGACGCCGGCTATTTC. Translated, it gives CASMHPGTDAGYF. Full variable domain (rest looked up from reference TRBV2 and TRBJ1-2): EPEVTQTPSHQVTQMGQEVILRCVPISNHLYFYWYRQILGQKVEFLVSFYNNEISEKSEIFDDQFSVERPDGSNFTLKIRSTKLEDSAMYFCASMHPGTDAGYFGSGTRLTVV.

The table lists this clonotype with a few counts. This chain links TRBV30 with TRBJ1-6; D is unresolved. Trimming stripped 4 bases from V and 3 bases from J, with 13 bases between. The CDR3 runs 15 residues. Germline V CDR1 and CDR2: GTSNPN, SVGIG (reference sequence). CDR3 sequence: CAWIDGLRYNSPLHF. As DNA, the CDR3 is TGTGCCTGGATCGACGGGCTACGCTATAATTCACCCCTCCACTTT.

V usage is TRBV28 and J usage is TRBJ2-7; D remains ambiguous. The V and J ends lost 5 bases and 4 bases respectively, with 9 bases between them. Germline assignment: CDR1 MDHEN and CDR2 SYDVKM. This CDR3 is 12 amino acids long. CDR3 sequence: CASSAAGYEQYF. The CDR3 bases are TGTGCCAGCAGTGCAGCCGGTTACGAGCAGTACTTC.

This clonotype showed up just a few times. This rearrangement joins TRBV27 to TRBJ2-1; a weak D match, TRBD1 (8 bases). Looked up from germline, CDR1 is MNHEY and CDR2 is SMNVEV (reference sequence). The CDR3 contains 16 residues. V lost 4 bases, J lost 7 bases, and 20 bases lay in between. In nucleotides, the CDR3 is TGTGCCAGCAGTTCTTACAGGGGGAGGGTTACGAATGAGCAGTTCTTC. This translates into CASSSYRGRVTNEQFF.